The T cell receptor beta chain under discussion was sequenced for a study of blood T cell repertoires in COVID-19. Study at large: The analysed material was cDNA or gDNA that came from T cells, B-cell-depleted T cells, or PBMCs.

Participant ages covered roughly 18 to 90 years across 24 US areas. Original handling: Nucleated cell counts were estimated from reference gene primer amplification. TCRdb's table, derived via immunoSEQ multiplex PCR, lists solely in-frame clones and lacks some. V, J and clone size were drawn from that table, and D and trimming were deduced from the DNA. Among 120,000 to 150,000 clones listed, about 83% were seen once. The CDR3 is made up of 15 amino acids. Trimming cost V 4 bases and J 2 bases; bases outside gene matches: 4. The germline gives CDR1 KGHDR, CDR2 SFDVKD. The chain recombines TRBV24-1 with TRBJ1-5; 7 bases align to TRBD1. This receptor was identified in a woman between 45 and 60 years old with acute COVID-19. Specimen: PBMCs or T cells enriched from blood (not recorded which). CDR3 in amino acids: CATSDHGTGNQPQHF. In DNA, the CDR3 is TGTGCCACCAGTGACCATGGGACAGGCAATCAGCCCCAGCATTTT.